One and the same sample provided the 11 T cell receptor beta chains below, sequenced in a study of OX40 agonist ivuxolimab in advanced cancers. Using immunoSEQ multiplex PCR, the repertoire was profiled, and TCRdb retains in-frame clones only, with some absent. The sample has over 45,000 clones, more than 75% seen once. Specimen: CD4+ or CD8+ T cells sorted from blood, collected in a trial of the OX40 agonist ivuxolimab. These TCRs come from an adult with an advanced solid tumor such as melanoma, head and neck, liver or kidney cancer.

This chain connects TRBV9 to TRBJ2-2, with D unclear. The CDR3 covers 12 residues. Germline-derived CDR1 and CDR2 are SGDLS and YYNGEE. V was cut by 3 bases and J by 4 bases, with 4 bases left in between. As DNA, the CDR3 is TGTGCCAGCAGCGCTTTCACCGGGGAGCTGTTTTTT. Its translation is CASSAFTGELFF.

V usage is TRBV2 and J usage is TRBJ2-7, with a weak D call TRBD1 (5 bases). Between the trimmed V and J ends, which lost 4 bases and 3 bases, there was a span of 13 bases. There are 14 residues in the CDR3. Germline V gene data show CDR1 as SNHLY and CDR2 as FYNNEI. The CDR3 nucleotides read TGTGCCAGCAGTGGGGAAGGGCAGGGCTACGAGCAGTACTTC. Protein product: CASSGEGQGYEQYF.

The chain carries TRBV27 and TRBJ2-1, with 8 positions matching TRBD1. Germline trimming cut 2 bases from V and 0 bases from J; bases unmatched to any gene: 3. Germline values: CDR1 MNHEY, CDR2 SMNVEV (reference sequence). The CDR3 runs 16 residues. The chain's CDR3 is CASSLRTGGSYNEQFF. The CDR3 DNA is TGTGCCAGCAGTTTACGAACAGGGGGCTCCTACAATGAGCAGTTCTTC.

The genes are TRBV6-5 and TRBJ2-3; D possibly corresponds to TRBD2 (6 bases). Germline V lookup: CDR1 MNHEY, CDR2 SVGAGI. The V end lost 6 bases, the J end lost 0 bases, and 7 bases lay between the germline ends. This CDR3 has 13 amino acids. The chain's CDR3 is CASREGSTDTQYF. The CDR3 bases are TGTGCCAGCAGGGAGGGCAGCACAGATACGCAGTATTTT.

The chain has TRBV7-6 and TRBJ2-5, with 8 bases matching TRBD2. V trimming: 5 bases; J trimming: 2 bases; junction bases outside the gene matches: 4. Germline lookup yields CDR1 SGHVS and CDR2 FNYEAQ. The CDR3 is made up of 14 amino acids. In nucleotides, the CDR3 is TGTGCCAGCAGCCGAACTAGCGGACAAGAGACCCAGTACTTC. Translation gives CASSRTSGQETQYF.

About this clone itself: Other DNA sequences of this sample code for an identical CDR3. The rearrangement uses TRBV19 and TRBJ2-1, with TRBD2 identical over 13 bases. Germline assignment: CDR1 LNHDA and CDR2 SQIVND (reference sequence). The CDR3 spans 18 residues. V shed 5 bases and J 0 bases; nucleotides not matched to a gene: 7. CDR3 in amino acids: CASSPGLAGRSSYNEQFF. The CDR3 coding sequence is TGTGCCAGTAGTCCGGGACTAGCGGGACGGAGCTCCTACAATGAGCAGTTCTTC.

This clone is labeled medium-sized (0.01 to 0.1%). The J gene is TRBJ1-4, the V gene TRBV28; 7 nucleotides agree with TRBD1. Looked up from germline, CDR1 is MDHEN and CDR2 is SYDVKM. The CDR3 runs to 15 residues. The V and J ends lost 6 bases and 4 bases, in that order; junction bases with no gene match: 8. The CDR3 region is CASSSTTGYNEKLFF. The CDR3 DNA is TGTGCCAGCAGCTCGACGACAGGGTATAATGAAAAACTGTTTTTT.

V is TRBV14 and J is TRBJ2-2; D gene uncertain. Trimming left V 0 bases short and J 8 bases short, with 19 bases between. Germline V gives CDR1 SGHDN, CDR2 FVKESK. This CDR3 has 17 residues. The CDR3 region is CASSQDLRAGRKGELFF. In DNA, the CDR3 is TGTGCCAGCAGCCAAGATCTCCGCGCCGGACGTAAGGGGGAGCTGTTTTTT.

In this sample, this clone turned up a few times. The gene calls are TRBV21-1 and TRBJ1-5; the listed D gene, TRBD1, was not tested against the DNA. TRBV21-1 is a pseudogene segment. The length of the CDR3 is 16 residues. DNA for the CDR3: TGTGCCAGCAGCACCTATAAGGGGAAGAGCAATCAGCCCCAGCATTTT. Translating gives CASSTYKGKSNQPQHF.

CDR3 nucleotide sequence: TGTGCCAGCAGCGTTAGACAGGGACGCTACGAGCAGTACTTC. Translated: CASSVRQGRYEQYF. The V call is TRBV6-1, the J call TRBJ2-7; 7 nucleotides line up with TRBD1. Germline V lookup: CDR1 MNHNS, CDR2 SASEGT. The CDR3 extends over 14 amino acids. Trimming removed 6 bases from V and 3 bases from J; junction bases left unmatched: 8.

The chain couples TRBV7-9 to TRBJ2-1; 9 bases fit TRBD1. The CDR3 contains 13 residues. Germline trimming cut 8 bases from V and 7 bases from J; bases unmatched to any gene: 6. Germline V gene data show CDR1 as SEHNR and CDR2 as FQNEAQ (reference sequence). CDR3 loop: CASGDRVGNEQFF. In nucleotides, the CDR3 is TGTGCCAGCGGGGACAGGGTGGGAAATGAGCAGTTCTTC. Supplemented by reference TRBV7-9 and TRBJ2-1, the full variable domain reads DTGVSQNPRHKITKRGQNVTFRCDPISEHNRLYWYRQTLGQGPEFLTYFQNEAQLEKSRLLSDRFSAERPKGSFSTLEIQRTEQGDSAMYLCASGDRVGNEQFFGPGTRLTVL.